The rows below give T cell receptor beta chains drawn from one sample of a study of blood T cell repertoires in COVID-19. Sequencing used immunoSEQ multiplex PCR; TCRdb keeps in-frame clones, though not all of them. The table includes roughly 300,000 clones, roughly 85% detected once. Sequences were obtained from peripheral blood. The source of these receptors is a human donor in a cohort sampled during active COVID-19. Each CDR3 is given with its conserved first and last residue. A D gene is named only where the DNA matches it firmly. Rows give clone size only sometimes, using once, few, many, or a class for an expanded clone.

J gene | clone size | V gene | D gene | CDR3 DNA | CDR3 protein
TRBJ2-1 | - | TRBV2 | TRBD2 | TGTGCCAGCAGTCGACTAGCGGGAGGGAATGAGCAGTTCTTC | CASSRLAGGNEQFF
TRBJ1-3 | - | TRBV27 | - | TGTGCCAGCAGTTTAAAGAGCTCTGGAAACACCATATATTTT | CASSLKSSGNTIYF
TRBJ2-3 | - | TRBV9 | - | TGTGCCAGCAGCCCCTTAAGCGTAGATACGCAGTATTTT | CASSPLSVDTQYF
TRBJ1-5 | - | TRBV10-3 | TRBD1 | TGTGCCATCATCGAGGTGGGACAGGGCTATCAGCCCCAGCATTTT | CAIIEVGQGYQPQHF
TRBJ2-2 | - | TRBV6-1 | TRBD1 | TGTGCCAGCAGTGAAAGAGGGGGCGCAAATGCCGGGGAGCTGTTTTTT | CASSERGGANAGELFF
TRBJ1-5 | - | TRBV7-2 | - | TGTGCCAGCAGCTTAGAAGGGTGGTATGGAGGTCAGCCCCAGCATTTT | CASSLEGWYGGQPQHF
TRBJ1-4 | once | TRBV6-1 | - | TGTGCCAGCAGTGAACACGGAGCGGGGAATCTGTTTTTT | CASSEHGAGNLFF
TRBJ2-1 | - | TRBV24-1 | - | TGTGCCACCAGCCGTCTCAATGAGCAGTTCTTC | CATSRLNEQFF
TRBJ2-7 | - | TRBV9 | - | TGTGCCAGCAGCGCGACAGGAAAGACCTACGAGCAGTACTTC | CASSATGKTYEQYF
TRBJ2-7 | few | TRBV7-2 | TRBD2 | TGTGCCAGCAGCTTAGGAGCGGGGTTGGGCGAGCAGTACTTC | CASSLGAGLGEQYF
TRBJ1-6 | - | TRBV5-1 | TRBD1 | TGCGCCAGCAGCTCCGACAGGGATTCACCCCTCCACTTT | CASSSDRDSPLHF
TRBJ2-1 | few | TRBV7-2 | - | TGTGCCAGCACTCAGTACCTAGAGAATGAGCAGTTCTTC | CASTQYLENEQFF
TRBJ1-1 | - | TRBV5-5 | - | TGTGCCAGCAACTTACAGGGGAACACTGAAGCTTTCTTT | CASNLQGNTEAFF
TRBJ1-6 | once | TRBV6-5 | - | TGTGCCAGCACGGAGGGAACCCCTTCACCCCTCCACTTT | CASTEGTPSPLHF
TRBJ2-7 | once | TRBV7-2 | - | TGTGCCAGCAGCGCGCCCTTGGGGGGAACGGGTCAGGGCTTATACGAGCAGTACTTC | CASSAPLGGTGQGLYEQYF
TRBJ1-2 | - | TRBV23-1 | - | TGCGCCAGCGCTTTGCCCGGGAGGCAGAGGGATGGCTACACCTTC | CASALPGRQRDGYTF
TRBJ2-3 | - | TRBV7-9 | TRBD2 | TGTGCCAGCAGCTCCGACGCGGGACTAGCGGGGGTGCCGCCCGATACGCAGTATTTT | CASSSDAGLAGVPPDTQYF
TRBJ2-4 | once | TRBV14 | TRBD1 | TGTGCCAGCAGCCGTTCTCGACAGGGTTTTTGGGACATTCAGTACTTC | CASSRSRQGFWDIQYF
TRBJ2-7 | - | TRBV24-1 | TRBD1 | TGTGCCACCAGCCCGGCGATGGGACAGGGTCCATCCGAGCAGTACTTC | CATSPAMGQGPSEQYF
TRBJ1-5 | - | TRBV9 | TRBD1 | TGTGCCAGCAGCGCCTGGGGACAGGCTTATCAGCCCCAGCATTTT | CASSAWGQAYQPQHF
TRBJ2-7 | few | TRBV10-1 | TRBD1 | TGCGCCAGCAGTGCGGAGGACAGGGGTAAAACCTACGAGCAGTACTTC | CASSAEDRGKTYEQYF
TRBJ2-3 | - | TRBV2 | - | TGTGCCAGCAGTGGCCTAGCCGAGCAGTATTTT | CASSGLAEQYF
TRBJ1-3 | - | TRBV18 | - | TGTGCCAGCTCACCCCGCGACAATATCTCTGGAAACACCATATATTTT | CASSPRDNISGNTIYF
TRBJ1-1 | - | TRBV27 | - | TGTGCCAGCAGCCTAACAGAGAACACTGAAGCTTTCTTT | CASSLTENTEAFF
TRBJ2-1 | - | TRBV7-6 | - | TGTGCCAGCAGCTCAGGGTTCTACGACAATGAGCAGTTCTTC | CASSSGFYDNEQFF
TRBJ2-7 | - | TRBV23-1 | TRBD1 | TGCGCCAGCAGTCAGTCCGGGACAGAGAGATACGAGCAGTACTTC | CASSQSGTERYEQYF
TRBJ1-5 | few | TRBV5-5 | - | TGTGCCAGCAGCCCCGACATCTCTAGCAATCAGCCCCAGCATTTT | CASSPDISSNQPQHF
TRBJ2-7 | - | TRBV6-1 | TRBD1 | TGTGCCAGCAGTGTGATTGGACAGGGGGCTTTCTACGAGCAGTACTTC | CASSVIGQGAFYEQYF
TRBJ1-5 | - | TRBV7-9 | - | TGTGCCAGCAGCTTAGGAGTGGGACAATCGAGCAATCAGCCCCAGCATTTT | CASSLGVGQSSNQPQHF
TRBJ2-1 | - | TRBV9 | TRBD2 | TGTGCCAGCAGCGCACTAGCGGGGGGTAACAATGAGCAGTTCTTC | CASSALAGGNNEQFF